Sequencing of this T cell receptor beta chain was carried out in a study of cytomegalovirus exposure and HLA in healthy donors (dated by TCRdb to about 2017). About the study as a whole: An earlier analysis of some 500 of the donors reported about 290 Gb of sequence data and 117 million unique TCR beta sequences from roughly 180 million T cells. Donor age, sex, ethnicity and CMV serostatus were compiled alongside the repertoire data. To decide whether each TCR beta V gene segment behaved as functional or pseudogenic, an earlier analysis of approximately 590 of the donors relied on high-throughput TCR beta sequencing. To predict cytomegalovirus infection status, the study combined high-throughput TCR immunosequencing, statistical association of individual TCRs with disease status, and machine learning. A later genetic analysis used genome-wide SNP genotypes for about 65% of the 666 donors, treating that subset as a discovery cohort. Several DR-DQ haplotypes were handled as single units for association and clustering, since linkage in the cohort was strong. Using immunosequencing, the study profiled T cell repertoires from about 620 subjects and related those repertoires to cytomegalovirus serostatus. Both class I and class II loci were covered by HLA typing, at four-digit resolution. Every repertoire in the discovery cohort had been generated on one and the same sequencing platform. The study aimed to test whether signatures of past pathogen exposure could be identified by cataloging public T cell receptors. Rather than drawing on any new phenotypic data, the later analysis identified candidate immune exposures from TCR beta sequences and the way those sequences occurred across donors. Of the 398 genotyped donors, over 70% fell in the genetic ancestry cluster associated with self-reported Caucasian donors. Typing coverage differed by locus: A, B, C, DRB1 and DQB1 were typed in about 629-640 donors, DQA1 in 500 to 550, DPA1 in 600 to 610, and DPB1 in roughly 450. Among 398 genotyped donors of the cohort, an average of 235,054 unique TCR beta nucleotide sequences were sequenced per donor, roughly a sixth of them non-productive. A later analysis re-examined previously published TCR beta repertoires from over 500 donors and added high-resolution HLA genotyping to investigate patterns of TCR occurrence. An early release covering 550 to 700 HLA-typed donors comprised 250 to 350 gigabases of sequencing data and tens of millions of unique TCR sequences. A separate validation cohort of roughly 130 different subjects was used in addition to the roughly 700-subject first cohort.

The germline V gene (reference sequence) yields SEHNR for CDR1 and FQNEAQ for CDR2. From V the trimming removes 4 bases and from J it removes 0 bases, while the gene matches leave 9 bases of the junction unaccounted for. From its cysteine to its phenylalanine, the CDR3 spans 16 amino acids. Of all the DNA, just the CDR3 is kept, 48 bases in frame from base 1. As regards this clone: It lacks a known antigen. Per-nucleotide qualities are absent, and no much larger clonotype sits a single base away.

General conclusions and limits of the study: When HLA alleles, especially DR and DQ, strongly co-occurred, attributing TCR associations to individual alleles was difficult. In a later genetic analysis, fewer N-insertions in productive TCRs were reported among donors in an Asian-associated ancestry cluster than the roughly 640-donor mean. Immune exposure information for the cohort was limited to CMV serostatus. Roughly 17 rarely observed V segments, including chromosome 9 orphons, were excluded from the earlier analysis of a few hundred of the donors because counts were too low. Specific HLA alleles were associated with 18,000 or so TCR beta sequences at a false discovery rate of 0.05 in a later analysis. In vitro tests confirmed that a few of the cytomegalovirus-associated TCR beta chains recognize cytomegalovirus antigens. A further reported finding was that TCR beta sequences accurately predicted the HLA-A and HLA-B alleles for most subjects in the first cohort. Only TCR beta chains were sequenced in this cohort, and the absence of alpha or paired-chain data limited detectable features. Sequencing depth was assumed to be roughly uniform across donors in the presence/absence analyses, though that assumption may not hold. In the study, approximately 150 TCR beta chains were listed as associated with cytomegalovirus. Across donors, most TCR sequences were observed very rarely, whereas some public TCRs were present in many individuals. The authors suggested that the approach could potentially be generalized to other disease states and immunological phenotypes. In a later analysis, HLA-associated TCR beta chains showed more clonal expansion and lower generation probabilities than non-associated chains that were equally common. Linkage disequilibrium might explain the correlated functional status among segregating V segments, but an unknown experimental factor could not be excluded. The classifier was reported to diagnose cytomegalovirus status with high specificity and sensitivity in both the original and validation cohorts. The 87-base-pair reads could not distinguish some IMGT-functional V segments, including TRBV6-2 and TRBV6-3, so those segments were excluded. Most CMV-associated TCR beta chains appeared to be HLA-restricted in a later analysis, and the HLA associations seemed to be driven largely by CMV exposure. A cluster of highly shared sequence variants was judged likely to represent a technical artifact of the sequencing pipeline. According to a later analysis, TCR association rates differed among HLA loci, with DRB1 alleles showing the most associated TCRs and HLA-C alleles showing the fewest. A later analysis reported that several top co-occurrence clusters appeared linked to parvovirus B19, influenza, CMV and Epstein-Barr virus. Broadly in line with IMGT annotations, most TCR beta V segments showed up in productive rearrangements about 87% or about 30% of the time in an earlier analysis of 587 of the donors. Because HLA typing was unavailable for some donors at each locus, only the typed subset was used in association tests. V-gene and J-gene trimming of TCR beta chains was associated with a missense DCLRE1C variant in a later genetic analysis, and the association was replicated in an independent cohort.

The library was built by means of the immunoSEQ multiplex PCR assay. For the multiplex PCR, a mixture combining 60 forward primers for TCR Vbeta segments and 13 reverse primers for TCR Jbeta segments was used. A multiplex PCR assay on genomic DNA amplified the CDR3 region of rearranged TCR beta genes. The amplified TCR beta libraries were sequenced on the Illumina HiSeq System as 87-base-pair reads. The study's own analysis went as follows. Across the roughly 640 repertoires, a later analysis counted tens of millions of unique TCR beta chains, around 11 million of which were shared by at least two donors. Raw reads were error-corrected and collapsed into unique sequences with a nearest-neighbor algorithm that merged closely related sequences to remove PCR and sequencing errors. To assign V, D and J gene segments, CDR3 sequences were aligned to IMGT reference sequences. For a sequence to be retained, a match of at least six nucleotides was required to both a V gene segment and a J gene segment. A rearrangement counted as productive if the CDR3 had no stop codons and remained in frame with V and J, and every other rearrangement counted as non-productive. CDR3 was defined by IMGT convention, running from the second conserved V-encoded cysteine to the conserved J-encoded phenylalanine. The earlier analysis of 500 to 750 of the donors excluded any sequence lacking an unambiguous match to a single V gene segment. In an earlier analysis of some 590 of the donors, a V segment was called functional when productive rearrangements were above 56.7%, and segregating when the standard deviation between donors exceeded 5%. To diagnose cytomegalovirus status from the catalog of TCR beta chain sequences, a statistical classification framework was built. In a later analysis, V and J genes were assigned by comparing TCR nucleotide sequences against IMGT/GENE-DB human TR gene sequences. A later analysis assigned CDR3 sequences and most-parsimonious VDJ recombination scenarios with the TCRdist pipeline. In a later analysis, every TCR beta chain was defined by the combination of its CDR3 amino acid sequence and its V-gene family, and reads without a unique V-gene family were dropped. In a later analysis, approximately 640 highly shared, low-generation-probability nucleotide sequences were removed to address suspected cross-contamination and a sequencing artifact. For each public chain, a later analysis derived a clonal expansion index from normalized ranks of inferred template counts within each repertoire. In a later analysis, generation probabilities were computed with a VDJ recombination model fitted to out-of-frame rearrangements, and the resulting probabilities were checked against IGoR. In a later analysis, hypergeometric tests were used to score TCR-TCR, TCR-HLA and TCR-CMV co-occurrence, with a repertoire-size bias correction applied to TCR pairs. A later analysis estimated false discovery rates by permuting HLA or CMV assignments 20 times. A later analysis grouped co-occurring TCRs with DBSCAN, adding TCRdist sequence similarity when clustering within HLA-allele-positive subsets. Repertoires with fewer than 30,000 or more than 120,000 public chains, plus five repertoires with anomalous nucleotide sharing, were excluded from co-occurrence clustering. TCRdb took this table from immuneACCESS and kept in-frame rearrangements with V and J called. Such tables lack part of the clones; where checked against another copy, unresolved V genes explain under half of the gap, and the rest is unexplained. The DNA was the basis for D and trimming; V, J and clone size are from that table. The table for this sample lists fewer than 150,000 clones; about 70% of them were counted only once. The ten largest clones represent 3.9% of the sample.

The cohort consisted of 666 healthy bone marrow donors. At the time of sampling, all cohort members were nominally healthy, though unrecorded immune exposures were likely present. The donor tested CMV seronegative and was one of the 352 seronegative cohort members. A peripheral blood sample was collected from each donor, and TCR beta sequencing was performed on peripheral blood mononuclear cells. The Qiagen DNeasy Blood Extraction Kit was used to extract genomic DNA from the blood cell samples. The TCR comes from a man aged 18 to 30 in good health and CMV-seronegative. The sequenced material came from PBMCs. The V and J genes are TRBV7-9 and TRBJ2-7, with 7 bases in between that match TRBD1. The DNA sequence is TGTGCCAGCAGCTCAGCTTATCGACAGGGCTCCTACGAGCAGTACTTC. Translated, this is CASSSAYRQGSYEQYF.